The T cell receptor (beta chain) under discussion was sequenced for a study of cytomegalovirus exposure and HLA in healthy donors. The protocol was immunoSEQ multiplex PCR, while the TCRdb copy is restricted to in-frame clones and leaves out a portion. The top ten clones hold less than 3% of a sample with 160,000 or so clones, roughly 86% of them seen once. Study-level results: The study found most TCR sequences rare, yet found some public TCRs in many donors. In vitro work confirmed that a few CMV-associated chains recognize CMV antigens.

With respect to this clone: Antigen specificity is unknown.

Trimming removed 0 bases from V and 6 bases from J, with 17 bases in between. The germline gives CDR1 LGHNA, CDR2 YSLEER. This CDR3 has 17 amino acids. This rearrangement joins TRBV4-3 to TRBJ2-2, with D possibly being TRBD1 (6 bases). This clonotype originated in a man aged 18 to 30 in good health and CMV-seropositive. What was sequenced was PBMCs. The CDR3 DNA follows: TGCGCCAGCAGCCAAGACGGAATACAGGGAATATCCGGGGAGCTGTTTTTT. Its protein product is CASSQDGIQGISGELFF.